A single sample gave rise to the 25 T cell receptor beta chains below, sequenced in a study of T cell responses to AZD1222 COVID-19 vaccine. Sequencing used immunoSEQ multiplex PCR; TCRdb keeps in-frame clones, though not all of them. This table has some 84,000 clones, over 75% appearing once. The sample here was peripheral blood, taken on day 0 of AZD1222 vaccination. These receptor sequences come from an adult in good health.

V is TRBV7-9 and J is TRBJ1-6; D is undetermined. The CDR3 contains 12 residues. Trimming cost V 1 base and J 9 bases, with 4 bases left between them. Germline-derived CDR1 and CDR2 are SEHNR and FQNEAQ (reference sequence). The DNA for the CDR3 is TGTGCCAGCAGCTTAGATGTTTCACCCCTCCACTTT. Amino acid sequence: CASSLDVSPLHF.

The chain has TRBV28 and TRBJ2-5; 8 bases fit TRBD1. This CDR3 is built from 15 residues. Germline loops: CDR1 MDHEN, CDR2 SYDVKM. V shed 3 bases, J shed 5 bases, and the junction held 8 bases outside the gene matches. CDR3 DNA: TGTGCCAGCAGTTTTCAGGGGGCGGAAAAGGAGACCCAGTACTTC. Its translation is CASSFQGAEKETQYF.

The chain combines TRBV28 with TRBJ2-7, with D possibly TRBD2 on 6 matching bases. The length of the CDR3 is 13 residues. CDR1 MDHEN and CDR2 SYDVKM come from the germline V gene. The V end lost 4 bases, the J end lost 2 bases, and 9 bases lay between the germline ends. CDR3 sequence reads: CASSSGEPYEQYF. The CDR3 nucleotides are TGTGCCAGCAGTTCGGGAGAACCCTACGAGCAGTACTTC.

The gene calls are TRBV29-1 and TRBJ2-4, with 10 nucleotides matching TRBD1. Germline assignment: CDR1 SQVTM and CDR2 ANQGSEA. V gave up 1 base and J gave up 7 bases; unmatched junction bases: 4. The CDR3 contains 14 residues. The DNA of the CDR3 is TGCAGCGTTGAAGGGGACAGGGGAAGGAACATTCAGTACTTC. It is translated as CSVEGDRGRNIQYF.

The J gene is TRBJ1-4, the V gene TRBV18; D is ambiguous. From germline, CDR1 is KGHSH and CDR2 LQKENI. Trimming took off 3 bases at V and 0 bases at J, with 8 bases between the two ends. The CDR3 consists of 15 residues. The CDR3 region is CASSPTATTNEKLFF. The CDR3 region has the DNA TGTGCCAGCTCACCCACAGCCACAACTAATGAAAAACTGTTTTTT.

The V and J genes are TRBV3-1 (or the pseudogene TRBV3-2) and TRBJ1-2; 10 nucleotides agree with TRBD1. Germline V gene lookup returns CDR1 LGHDT and CDR2 YNNKEL (reference sequence). CDR3 length: 16 residues. After removal of 8 bases from V and 2 bases from J, the junction contained 11 bases not matched to a gene. DNA for the CDR3: TGTGCCAGCTCCGGGACAGGGGACTTTACCAACTATGGCTACACCTTC. The encoded protein is CASSGTGDFTNYGYTF.

The V gene is TRBV18, the J gene TRBJ2-7; 7 nucleotides line up with TRBD1. V trimming: 3 bases; J trimming: 6 bases; junction bases outside the gene matches: 11. This CDR3 spans 15 amino acids. The germline V gene encodes CDR1 KGHSH and CDR2 LQKENI. CDR3 sequence: CASSPNRDRVVEQYF. In DNA form, the CDR3 reads TGTGCCAGCTCACCCAACCGGGACAGAGTTGTCGAGCAGTACTTC.

The chain links TRBV6-5 to TRBJ1-2; 7 bases match TRBD1. Per germline, CDR1 MNHEY and CDR2 SVGAGI. The CDR3 spans 12 residues. The V and J ends lost 8 bases and 3 bases, in that order; junction bases with no gene match: 3. Written as DNA, the CDR3 is TGTGCCAGCCCCGGACAGGACTATGGCTACACCTTC. This translates into CASPGQDYGYTF.

The chain uses TRBV19 and TRBJ2-7; 8 bases map to TRBD2. Germline CDR1 LNHDA, CDR2 SQIVND (reference sequence). The CDR3 consists of 14 residues. Trimming at V came to 6 bases and at J to 2 bases, leaving 6 bases not matched to a gene. For the CDR3, the DNA is TGTGCCAGTAGGGGGACTAGAGGCACCTACGAGCAGTACTTC. Amino acid sequence: CASRGTRGTYEQYF.

The rearrangement uses TRBV19 and TRBJ1-2; D not resolved. Trimming cost V 5 bases and J 2 bases, with 15 bases left between them. CDR1 LNHDA and CDR2 SQIVND come from the germline V gene (reference sequence). The CDR3 is 15 amino acids. CDR3 region: CASSQAPGVNYGYTF. The CDR3, as DNA: TGTGCCAGTAGTCAAGCTCCCGGGGTAAACTATGGCTACACCTTC.

The chain is built from TRBV5-1 and TRBJ2-2, with TRBD2 identical over 14 bases. Germline assignment: CDR1 SGHRS and CDR2 YFSETQ. The CDR3 is 16 residues long. V shed 0 bases, J shed 5 bases, and the junction held 0 bases outside the gene matches. The CDR3 here is CASSLGLAGGTGELFF. The CDR3, as DNA: TGCGCCAGCAGCTTGGGACTAGCGGGAGGGACCGGGGAGCTGTTTTTT.

V and J are TRBV2 and TRBJ2-3; 13 bases align to TRBD2. The CDR3 length is 16 residues. In germline, CDR1 is SNHLY, CDR2 FYNNEI. The V segment lost 7 bases and the J segment 4 bases; nucleotides outside the gene matches: 8. The CDR3 loop is CASTRLAGGSADTQYF. The CDR3 DNA follows: TGTGCCAGCACAAGACTAGCGGGAGGCTCTGCAGATACGCAGTATTTT.

This chain links TRBV21-1 with TRBJ2-5; the table's D call of TRBD2 was not tested on the DNA. TRBV21-1 is labeled a pseudogene. The CDR3 is 14 residues long. The CDR3 here is CASSNYIGRETQYF. CDR3 sequence (DNA): TGTGCCAGCAGCAACTACATAGGGAGGGAGACCCAGTACTTC.

The V call is TRBV3-1 (or the pseudogene TRBV3-2), the J call TRBJ2-3, with D uncertain. Deletions cut 1 base from V and 14 bases from J, with 13 bases between. CDR3 size: 12 residues. Germline V gives CDR1 LGHDT, CDR2 YNNKEL (reference sequence). The CDR3 DNA reads as TGTGCCAGCAGCCAAGTAGGAGTAGAACGGTATTTT. This translates into CASSQVGVERYF.

J is TRBJ1-6 and V is TRBV27, with a weak D call TRBD1 (6 bases). The CDR3 is made up of 14 amino acids. The ends were cut back, 5 bases at V and 8 bases at J, with 13 bases in the middle. CDR1 and CDR2 from the germline V gene are MNHEY and SMNVEV (reference sequence). CDR3 loop: CASSPGVMYSPLHF. The CDR3 nucleotides read TGTGCCAGCAGTCCAGGGGTTATGTATTCACCCCTCCACTTT.

CDR3 sequence: CTPIYEQFF. Written as DNA, the CDR3 is TGCACCCCCATCTATGAGCAGTTCTTC. The chain couples TRBV20-1 to TRBJ2-1; D call uncertain. The germline gives CDR1 DFQATT, CDR2 SNEGSKA (reference sequence). The CDR3 loop spans 9 amino acids.

V is TRBV27 and J is TRBJ2-5; possibly TRBD2 for D (7 bases). The CDR3 is made up of 14 amino acids. V was trimmed by 6 bases and J by 5 bases, leaving 16 bases between them. Looked up from germline, CDR1 is MNHEY and CDR2 is SMNVEV (reference sequence). CDR3 in amino acids: CASSPRGARETQYF. The CDR3 DNA follows: TGTGCCAGCAGCCCCCGGGGGGCCAGGGAGACCCAGTACTTC.

This clone came up once. The chain joins TRBV6-5 to TRBJ1-1, with D tentatively TRBD1 (5 bases). CDR1 MNHEY and CDR2 SVGAGI come from the germline V gene. The CDR3 sequence is 10 residues long. The V gene lost 5 bases and the J gene lost 8 bases, with 6 bases spanning the gap. CDR3 region: CASSRTEAFF. The CDR3 DNA reads as TGTGCCAGCAGTAGGACAGAAGCTTTCTTT.

The rearrangement links TRBV6-5 to TRBJ1-6; D perhaps matches TRBD1 (5 bases). The V gene's germline CDR1 is MNHEY and CDR2 SVGAGI. Trimming took 5 bases from V and 6 from J, leaving 11 bases between them. The CDR3 is made up of 14 amino acids. CDR3 loop: CASSPGTRNSPLHF. Here the CDR3 DNA reads TGTGCCAGCAGTCCCGGGACCCGTAATTCACCCCTCCACTTT.

The rearrangement joins TRBV7-8 to TRBJ2-6, with D perhaps matching TRBD2 (5 bases). V was shortened by 4 bases and J by 0 bases, with 22 bases between the two germline ends. The CDR3 has 20 residues. Germline V gene sequence: CDR1 SGHVS, CDR2 FQNEAQ. CDR3 region: CASSSMVIGRGISGANVLTF. CDR3 sequence (DNA): TGTGCCAGCAGCTCCATGGTTATCGGCCGAGGGATCTCTGGGGCCAACGTCCTGACTTTC.

The chain uses TRBV11-3 and TRBJ2-3; TRBD2 matches at 13 bases. This CDR3 is built from 17 residues. Germline CDR1 is SGHNT and CDR2 is YENEEA. J was trimmed by 4 bases and V by 5 bases; bases with no gene match: 9. The CDR3 sequence: CASSPHPGLAGSDTQYF. CDR3 in DNA: TGTGCCAGCAGCCCTCATCCGGGACTAGCGGGATCAGATACGCAGTATTTT.

This chain connects TRBV5-1 to TRBJ1-4, with D possibly matching TRBD1 (6 bases). Looked up from germline, CDR1 is SGHRS and CDR2 is YFSETQ. This CDR3 region has 15 residues. Trimming left V 6 bases short and J 8 bases short, with 20 bases between. The CDR3 nucleotides are TGCGCCAGCACCCTGAGTAACAGGGAAGGGGAAAAACTGTTTTTT. This codes for CASTLSNREGEKLFF.

This clone was counted only a few times. This chain connects TRBV7-9 to TRBJ1-1; 9 bases fit TRBD1. Germline loops: CDR1 SEHNR, CDR2 FQNEAQ (reference sequence). V lost 5 bases, J lost 5 bases, and 12 bases stayed unmatched. This CDR3 has 16 residues. The chain's CDR3 is CASSTYRGRGWTEAFF. CDR3 sequence (DNA): TGTGCCAGCAGCACCTACAGGGGGCGAGGTTGGACTGAAGCTTTCTTT.

The chain links TRBV9 to TRBJ2-5, with D perhaps matching TRBD1 or TRBD2 (5 bases each). Trimming pared 3 bases from V and 5 bases from J, leaving 17 bases between. This CDR3 is 15 amino acids long. Germline assignment: CDR1 SGDLS and CDR2 YYNGEE. In DNA, the CDR3 is TGTGCCAGCAGCGCAAGAGGCTGGGACGTTGAGACCCAGTACTTC. Translating gives CASSARGWDVETQYF. The full variable domain, rest sourced from reference TRBV9 and TRBJ2-5, is DSGVTQTPKHLITATGQRVTLRCSPRSGDLSVYWYQQSLDQGLQFLIQYYNGEERAKGNILERFSAQQFPDLHSELNLSSLELGDSALYFCASSARGWDVETQYFGPGTRLLVL.

This clone is classed as medium-sized. V usage is TRBV28 and J usage is TRBJ1-5; D is ambiguous. CDR1 and CDR2 (germline): MDHEN, SYDVKM. Trimming stripped 1 base from V and 0 bases from J, with 7 bases between. The CDR3 covers 15 residues. The DNA of the CDR3 is TGTGCCAGCAGTTTATTTAGGTATAGCAATCAGCCCCAGCATTTT. Its protein product is CASSLFRYSNQPQHF.